Below, 20 T cell receptor beta chains from the same sample are listed, as sequenced in a study of T cell changes during pregnancy in multiple sclerosis. This table comes from immunoSEQ multiplex PCR, and its TCRdb copy is limited to in-frame clones, with some not included. The sample yields 70,000 or so clones, roughly 92% seen once. This material consisted of peripheral blood, taken in the third trimester of pregnancy. The receptors were sampled from a female donor in good health, enrolled as a control in a pregnancy study.

The DNA for the CDR3 is TGTGCCAGCAGCTATACTAGCGGGGTCCCCACAGATACGCAGTATTTT. Translating gives CASSYTSGVPTDTQYF. The genes are TRBV11-2 and TRBJ2-3, with 10 bases lining up with TRBD2. Germline V lookup: CDR1 SGHAT, CDR2 FQNNGV. J gave up 2 bases and V 4 bases, and 6 bases lay outside the gene matches. The CDR3 is 16 residues long.

This chain uses TRBV7-2 with TRBJ2-7, with D perhaps TRBD2 (5 bases). The CDR3 sequence is 13 residues long. With 5 bases removed from V and 3 bases from J, the gap between germline ends came to 11 bases. Germline-derived CDR1 and CDR2 are SGHTA and FQGNSA. The CDR3 sequence: CASSGERSYEQYF. The CDR3 DNA is TGTGCCAGCAGCGGGGAGCGGAGCTACGAGCAGTACTTC.

The V and J genes are TRBV7-9 and TRBJ2-2; TRBD2 aligns across 13 bases. The CDR3 sequence is 14 residues long. Germline CDR1 and CDR2: SEHNR and FQNEAQ (reference sequence). The junction had 2 bases not matched to a gene; V was cut back by 5 bases and J by 8 bases. In nucleotides, the CDR3 is TGTGCCAGCAGCGGGACTAGCGGGATGGGGGAGCTGTTTTTT. It translates to CASSGTSGMGELFF.

The rearrangement joins TRBV6-1 to TRBJ2-7, with 7 bases aligning to TRBD2. V shed 6 bases, J shed 3 bases, and the junction held 8 bases outside the gene matches. The germline V gene has CDR1 MNHNS and CDR2 SASEGT. The CDR3 contains 14 residues. The CDR3 DNA reads TGTGCCAGCAGCGGGCTTACGGGGGGCTACGAGCAGTACTTC. Amino acid sequence: CASSGLTGGYEQYF.

The chain uses TRBV9 and TRBJ1-6, with 9 nucleotides matching TRBD1. The V gene's germline CDR1 is SGDLS and CDR2 YYNGEE. This CDR3 contains 14 residues. V shed 3 bases, J shed 11 bases, and the junction held 6 bases outside the gene matches. CDR3 sequence (DNA): TGTGCCAGCAGCGCGCGGGACAGGGCGGCACCCCTCCACTTT. The encoded protein is CASSARDRAAPLHF.

This chain links TRBV7-3 with TRBJ2-2; TRBD1 might be the D (6 bases). The V and J ends lost 2 bases and 4 bases respectively, with 8 bases between them. The CDR3 is made up of 14 amino acids. The germline CDR1 and CDR2 sequences are SGHTA and FQGTGA. CDR3 sequence reads: CASSLGGGTGELFF. Here the CDR3 DNA reads TGTGCCAGCAGCTTAGGGGGCGGCACCGGGGAGCTGTTTTTT.

This clone was seen a few times. The rearrangement joins TRBV11-3 to TRBJ2-4; TRBD1 matches 7 bases. V trimming: 8 bases; J trimming: 5 bases; junction bases outside the gene matches: 3. Germline lookup yields CDR1 SGHNT and CDR2 YENEEA. The CDR3 is made up of 12 amino acids. CDR3 coding DNA: TGTGCCAGCCACAGGGGCGAAAACATTCAGTACTTC. Its protein product is CASHRGENIQYF.

This clone came up a few times. The chain is built from TRBV12-5 and TRBJ2-5, with TRBD2 identical over 7 bases. The germline V gene has CDR1 LGHNT and CDR2 FRNRAP. This CDR3 comprises 15 residues. J gave up 5 bases and V 1 base, and 7 bases lay outside the gene matches. The CDR3 sequence: CASGLGLAQLETQYF. CDR3 nucleotides: TGTGCTAGTGGTTTGGGACTAGCTCAATTGGAGACCCAGTACTTC.

V usage is TRBV5-1 and J usage is TRBJ1-4; no reliable D call. Trimming removed 4 bases at V and 7 bases at J, with 14 bases between. The germline V gene encodes CDR1 SGHRS and CDR2 YFSETQ. The CDR3 loop spans 14 amino acids. DNA for the CDR3: TGCGCCAGCAGCACCCGGGTAGGAGGTGAAAAACTGTTTTTT. It is translated as CASSTRVGGEKLFF.

The chain joins TRBV28 to TRBJ1-1, with no clear D. The V and J ends lost 2 bases and 6 bases respectively, with 13 bases between them. CDR1 is MDHEN, CDR2 SYDVKM, per germline. The CDR3 contains 14 residues. For the CDR3, the DNA is TGTGCCAGCAGTTTACCAACGGTCCGGGCTGAAGCTTTCTTT. This translates into CASSLPTVRAEAFF.

The V call is TRBV6-4, the J call TRBJ2-2; TRBD1 is a possible D gene (6 bases). CDR3 length equals 17 residues. Germline assignment: CDR1 MRHNA and CDR2 SNTAGT. Trimming removed 4 bases from V and 0 bases from J, with 15 bases in between. The CDR3 DNA reads as TGTGCCAGCAGTGTCCTCTCCGGGACATCGAACACCGGGGAGCTGTTTTTT. Protein sequence: CASSVLSGTSNTGELFF.

J is TRBJ2-2 and V is TRBV7-9, with D hard to call. Germline lookup yields CDR1 SEHNR and CDR2 FQNEAQ (reference sequence). The CDR3 is 16 amino acids. Trimming shortened V by 1 base and J by 1 base, and 10 bases separated the two germline ends. The chain's CDR3 is CASSLDPYRNTGELFF. DNA of the CDR3: TGTGCCAGCAGCTTAGATCCCTATAGGAACACCGGGGAGCTGTTTTTT.

The rearrangement joins TRBV28 to TRBJ2-7, with 15 bases aligning to TRBD2. V shed 5 bases, J shed 0 bases, and the junction held 14 bases outside the gene matches. CDR3 length: 20 amino acids. Germline CDR1 MDHEN, CDR2 SYDVKM. CDR3 sequence (DNA): TGTGCCAGCAGTAGACCCTCGGGACTAGCGGGGGGTTTTAGCTCCTACGAGCAGTACTTC. Its protein is CASSRPSGLAGGFSSYEQYF.

The J gene is TRBJ2-1, the V gene TRBV4-2; maybe TRBD2 (6 bases). Looked up from germline, CDR1 is LGHNA and CDR2 is YNFKEQ. The V end was cut by 3 bases, the J end by 2 bases, with 14 bases between. The CDR3 is 16 amino acids. For the CDR3, the DNA is TGTGCCAGCAGCCAGGGGGGAGGAGAGCCCTACAATGAGCAGTTCTTC. The encoded protein is CASSQGGGEPYNEQFF.

This clone was counted a single time. V and J are TRBV27 and TRBJ2-1; D is undetermined. This CDR3 comprises 11 residues. The germline V gene has CDR1 MNHEY and CDR2 SMNVEV (reference sequence). Deletions cut 6 bases from V and 2 bases from J, with 2 bases between. In DNA form, the CDR3 reads TGTGCCAGCAGCACCTACAATGAGCAGTTCTTC. Protein: CASSTYNEQFF.

This rearrangement joins TRBV4-3 to TRBJ1-2, with TRBD1 identical over 7 bases. Germline V CDR1 and CDR2: LGHNA, YSLEER. V lost 3 bases to trimming and J lost 3 bases; unmatched junction nucleotides: 4. This CDR3 contains 14 residues. The CDR3 reads CASSHAQGDYGYTF. CDR3 sequence (DNA): TGCGCCAGCAGCCATGCTCAGGGGGACTATGGCTACACCTTC.

V and J are TRBV4-2 and TRBJ2-2; 9 bases fit TRBD2. Germline CDR1 LGHNA, CDR2 YNFKEQ. The length of the CDR3 is 18 residues. Unmatched junction bases numbered 7, after V lost 0 bases and J lost 2 bases. CDR3 bases: TGTGCCAGCAGCCAAGAATCGGCGGGACTAGCCAACACCGGGGAGCTGTTTTTT. Protein product: CASSQESAGLANTGELFF.

The V gene is TRBV15, the J gene TRBJ2-1, with 9 bases fitting TRBD1. The V gene end was trimmed by 6 bases and the J gene end by 1 base; junction bases not matched to a gene: 4. Looked up from germline, CDR1 is LNHNV and CDR2 is YYDKDF (reference sequence). The CDR3 covers 15 residues. The CDR3 DNA reads TGTGCCACCAGACAGGGGGCTGCTTCCTACAATGAGCAGTTCTTC. Protein: CATRQGAASYNEQFF.

The rearrangement uses TRBV27 and TRBJ2-7, with D possibly matching TRBD2 (5 bases). The V and J ends lost 4 bases and 4 bases respectively, with 14 bases between them. The length of the CDR3 is 14 residues. Per germline, CDR1 MNHEY and CDR2 SMNVEV (reference sequence). The CDR3 spells CASSSRGVPYEQYF. CDR3 nucleotides: TGTGCCAGCAGTTCACGGGGAGTCCCATACGAGCAGTACTTC.

CDR3 sequence (DNA): TGTGCCAGCAGCGCCCTTGCGGGCATTCAGTACTTC. This sequence encodes CASSALAGIQYF. J is TRBJ2-4 and V is TRBV28, with TRBD2 as a possible D gene (5 bases). V lost 6 bases, J lost 9 bases, and 12 bases lay in between. CDR1 and CDR2 (germline): MDHEN, SYDVKM. The CDR3 runs 12 residues.